Shown below are 14 T cell receptor beta chains from a single sample sequenced in a study of CXCR3-negative and CXCR3-positive naive CD8 T cells. Study observations and caveats: The TRB CDR3s that CXCR3-positive naive cells carried were more hydrophobic than those of CXCR3-negative naive cells.

The TRB libraries of cDNA were built by UMI-labeled 5' RACE. Using the 5' RACE reads, TCRdb records one entry per CDR3 protein without DNA. The sample's table shows over 50,000 distinct CDR3 sequences. These receptors have no known antigen. The specimen was naive CXCR3+ CD8+ T cells from blood. Stated subset: CD45RO-CCR7+CD27+CD95- naive CD8+ T cells expressing CXCR3 (TNR3+). The receptors originated from a human donor in good health. Some clones in this sample may be carry-over from other donors' samples.

V and J are TRBV4-3 and TRBJ1-1. The CDR3 has 15 amino acids. Looked up from germline, CDR1 is LGHNA and CDR2 is YSLEER. CDR3 sequence reads: CASSQDNAENTEAFF.

The rearrangement uses TRBV12-3 or TRBV12-4 and TRBJ2-7. This CDR3 comprises 14 residues. CDR3 residues: CASTTDLSSYEQYF.

The chain has TRBV12-3 or TRBV12-4 and TRBJ2-7; the D call of TRBD2 rests on TCRdb alone, since no DNA is present to check it. This CDR3 region has 16 residues. This CDR3 reads CASSLDTWGGTKEQYF.

The chain recombines TRBV7-9 with TRBJ2-7; the D call from TCRdb, TRBD1, cannot be confirmed without DNA. Looked up from germline, CDR1 is SEHNR and CDR2 is FQNEAQ (reference sequence). This CDR3 spans 16 amino acids. CDR3 in amino acids: CASSSREPGQTYEQYF.

The chain has TRBV7-2 and TRBJ2-2; the D gene TCRdb calls, TRBD2, cannot be checked with no DNA. Germline lookup yields CDR1 SGHTA and CDR2 FQGNSA. This CDR3 is 18 amino acids long. The CDR3 region is CASSGIAGDVPPTGELFF.

J is TRBJ2-7 and V is TRBV7-9; TCRdb outputs TRBD1, but without DNA this stays unchecked. The CDR3 has 16 amino acids. Per the germline V gene, CDR1 is SEHNR and CDR2 is FQNEAQ (reference sequence). The CDR3 here is CASSALGQGKPYEQYF.

This chain uses TRBV19 with TRBJ1-1; TCRdb reports TRBD1, a call that lacks DNA to check it against. Germline values: CDR1 LNHDA, CDR2 SQIVND (reference sequence). CDR3 length: 14 amino acids. CDR3 in amino acids: CASNEDRVDGEAFF.

Frequency places this clonotype as medium-sized. The V call is TRBV10-1, the J call TRBJ1-5; TCRdb designates TRBD1, a call that cannot be tested without DNA. Germline V gene data show CDR1 as WNHNN and CDR2 as SYGVQD (reference sequence). This CDR3 is built from 13 residues. The CDR3 protein is CASRGQGNQPQHF.

The chain joins TRBV7-2 to TRBJ2-1; TCRdb names TRBD1, which stays unverified in the absence of DNA. The germline V gene encodes CDR1 SGHTA and CDR2 FQGNSA. This CDR3 comprises 15 residues. CDR3 sequence: CASSLFQGSGNEQFF.

This clonotype is labeled medium-sized based on frequency. The gene calls are TRBV10-1 and TRBJ1-1; TCRdb calls TRBD1, which cannot be checked without DNA. The length of the CDR3 is 15 residues. Germline values: CDR1 WNHNN, CDR2 SYGVQD (reference sequence). CDR3 residues: CARRTLGGATTEAFF.

The chain combines TRBV5-8 with TRBJ2-7; with no DNA, the TCRdb D assignment of TRBD1 cannot be verified. The CDR3 covers 14 residues. CDR1 is SGHTS, CDR2 YDEGEE, per germline. CDR3 protein: CASSPRTGMYEQYF.

CDR3 residues: CASSDSPYGEHEQYF. V is TRBV9 and J is TRBJ2-7. CDR1 is SGDLS, CDR2 YYNGEE, per germline. This CDR3 region has 15 residues.

The chain is built from TRBV20-1 and TRBJ1-1; the D call from TCRdb, TRBD1, cannot be confirmed without DNA. This CDR3 is 12 amino acids long. Germline CDR1 is DFQATT and CDR2 is SNEGSKA (reference sequence). The CDR3 loop reads CSAQRGDTEAFF.

The CDR3 region is CSARKGQRYTDTQYF. This chain joins TRBV20-1 and TRBJ2-3; TCRdb's D gene call, TRBD1, goes unchecked for lack of DNA. The CDR3 extends over 15 amino acids. Germline V CDR1 and CDR2: DFQATT, SNEGSKA (reference sequence).